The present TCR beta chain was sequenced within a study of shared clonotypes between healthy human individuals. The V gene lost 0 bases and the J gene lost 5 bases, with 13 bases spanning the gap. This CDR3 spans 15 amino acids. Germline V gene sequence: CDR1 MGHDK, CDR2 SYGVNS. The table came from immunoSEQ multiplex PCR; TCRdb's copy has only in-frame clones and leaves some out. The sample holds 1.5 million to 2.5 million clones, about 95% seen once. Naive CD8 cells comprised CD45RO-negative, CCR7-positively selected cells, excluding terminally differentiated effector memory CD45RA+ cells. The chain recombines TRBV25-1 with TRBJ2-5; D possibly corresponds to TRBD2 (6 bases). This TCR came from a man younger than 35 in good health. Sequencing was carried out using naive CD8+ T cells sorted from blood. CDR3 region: CASSEYGTGGETQYF. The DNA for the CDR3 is TGTGCCAGCAGTGAATACGGGACCGGAGGGGAGACCCAGTACTTC. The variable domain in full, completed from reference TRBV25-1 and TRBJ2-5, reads EADIYQTPRYLVIGTGKKITLECSQTMGHDKMYWYQQDPGMELHLIHYSYGVNSTEKGDLSSESTVSRIRTEHFPLTLESARPSHTSQYLCASSEYGTGGETQYFGPGTRLLVL.